This TCR beta chain was retrieved from a study of blood T cell repertoires in COVID-19. Background on the study: Samples representing acute and convalescent COVID-19 were sourced from the United States, Italy and Spain.

TCRdb's table, derived via immunoSEQ multiplex PCR, lists solely in-frame clones and lacks some. The table has some 86,000 clones, about 85% seen once. Sequencing was done on a sample of peripheral blood. The TCR was taken from a woman in her 70s with acute or convalescent COVID-19.

The CDR3 nucleotides are TGTGCCAGCAGCTCTCAGACAGGGGAGGGGGAAGAAAAACTGTTTTTT. It yields the protein CASSSQTGEGEEKLFF. The chain has TRBV11-3 and TRBJ1-4; 8 bases align to TRBD1. After removal of 4 bases from V and 8 bases from J, the junction contained 12 bases not matched to a gene. CDR3 length: 16 amino acids. Germline CDR1 reads SGHNT; CDR2 reads YENEEA.